This T cell receptor beta chain was sequenced for a study of T-cell reconstitution after alpha-beta-depleted transplantation in children. Study results and caveats: It was reported that alpha-beta T cells came from several hundred expanded graft clones (about two months after transplant). Most T-cell counts and diversity one year after the transplant came from T cells that were newly produced. The study traced high day-60 TCRbeta diversity in some patients to surviving recipient T cells and thymic progenitors.

This clonotype was seen a handful of times. Its specificity is unknown. Trimming took off 5 bases at V and 4 bases at J, with 17 bases between the two ends. The CDR3 consists of 15 residues. Germline CDR1 reads SGHTA; CDR2 reads FQGNSA. Preparation of the TCRbeta library involved a method that used unique molecular identifiers. In TCRdb, the PCR reads were re-called with MiXCR into one record per CDR3 protein. The sample yields 900,000 or so distinct CDR3 sequences, under 20% seen once. The chain couples TRBV7-2 to TRBJ2-5; D ambiguous. This TCR was sampled from a male patient between 10 and 17 years old who had a stem cell transplant for acute lymphoblastic leukemia, so the T cells may come from the graft donor. The sequencing used PBMCs, mostly from graft donor cells, collected 360 days after TCRalphabeta/CD19-depleted stem cell transplant. The chain's CDR3 is CASSRPPPRRETQYF. As DNA, the CDR3 is TGTGCCAGCAGCCGACCCCCACCTAGACGAGAGACCCAGTACTTC.